The rows below give T cell receptor beta chains drawn from one sample of a study of blood T cell repertoires in COVID-19. TCRdb keeps only in-frame clones here, not all; method: immunoSEQ multiplex PCR. The table includes some 120,000 clones, 75% to 90% detected once. The sequencing sample was made of PBMCs or T cells enriched from blood (not recorded which). Receptors were obtained from a man aged 25 to 45 who had recovered from COVID-19. Each CDR3 is given with its conserved first and last residue. The D gene is left open where the match is weak. Rows give clone size only sometimes, using once, few, many, or a class for an expanded clone.

j_call: TRBJ1-1
clone_size: -
v_call: TRBV27
d_call: -
cdr3_aa: CASSRRVSNTEAFF
cdr3_nt: TGTGCCAGCAGTCGCAGGGTCTCGAACACTGAAGCTTTCTTT

j_call: TRBJ1-1
clone_size: -
v_call: TRBV18
d_call: TRBD1
cdr3_aa: CASSPGEGASTEAFF
cdr3_nt: TGTGCCAGCTCACCAGGAGAGGGGGCCAGCACTGAAGCTTTCTTT

j_call: TRBJ1-1
clone_size: -
v_call: TRBV9
d_call: TRBD1
cdr3_aa: CASSAQGAGTEAFF
cdr3_nt: TGTGCCAGCAGCGCTCAGGGGGCTGGCACTGAAGCTTTCTTT

j_call: TRBJ2-6
clone_size: -
v_call: TRBV6-6
d_call: -
cdr3_aa: CASRELGSGANVLTF
cdr3_nt: TGTGCCAGCAGGGAGCTGGGCTCTGGGGCCAACGTCCTGACTTTC

j_call: TRBJ2-1
clone_size: -
v_call: TRBV7-9
d_call: TRBD2
cdr3_aa: CASSLTLAGASSYNEQFF
cdr3_nt: TGTGCCAGCAGCTTAACACTAGCGGGAGCCAGCTCCTACAATGAGCAGTTCTTC

j_call: TRBJ2-7
clone_size: -
v_call: TRBV10-1
d_call: TRBD1
cdr3_aa: CASSVGTASSYEQYF
cdr3_nt: TGCGCCAGCAGTGTGGGGACAGCAAGCTCCTACGAGCAGTACTTC

j_call: TRBJ1-1
clone_size: once
v_call: TRBV7-9
d_call: -
cdr3_aa: CASSLAGEEAFF
cdr3_nt: TGTGCCAGCAGCTTAGCGGGCGAAGAAGCTTTCTTT

j_call: TRBJ2-1
clone_size: few
v_call: TRBV14
d_call: TRBD2
cdr3_aa: CASSPAASGRQFF
cdr3_nt: TGTGCCAGCAGCCCGGCGGCTAGCGGGAGGCAGTTCTTC

j_call: TRBJ2-7
clone_size: -
v_call: TRBV6-2/TRBV6-3
d_call: -
cdr3_aa: CASSSSVIHEQYF
cdr3_nt: TGTGCCAGCAGTAGTAGCGTTATCCACGAGCAGTACTTC

j_call: TRBJ1-1
clone_size: -
v_call: TRBV5-6
d_call: -
cdr3_aa: CASSLALAEGANTEAFF
cdr3_nt: TGTGCCAGCAGCTTGGCTTTGGCCGAAGGGGCGAACACTGAAGCTTTCTTT

j_call: TRBJ2-3
clone_size: once
v_call: TRBV30
d_call: TRBD1
cdr3_aa: CAWRGDRGSDTQYF
cdr3_nt: TGTGCCTGGAGGGGGGACAGAGGATCAGATACGCAGTATTTT

j_call: TRBJ2-5
clone_size: -
v_call: TRBV12-3/TRBV12-4
d_call: -
cdr3_aa: CASSFRGQETQYF
cdr3_nt: TGTGCCAGCAGTTTTAGGGGGCAAGAGACCCAGTACTTC

j_call: TRBJ1-5
clone_size: -
v_call: TRBV7-8
d_call: TRBD1
cdr3_aa: CASSHRDRGTQPQHF
cdr3_nt: TGTGCCAGCAGCCACCGGGACAGGGGGACTCAGCCCCAGCATTTT

j_call: TRBJ1-6
clone_size: -
v_call: TRBV2
d_call: -
cdr3_aa: CASSEGSFGKSPLHF
cdr3_nt: TGTGCCAGCAGTGAGGGGTCCTTCGGGAAATCACCCCTCCACTTT

j_call: TRBJ2-1
clone_size: -
v_call: TRBV27
d_call: TRBD1
cdr3_aa: CASSLLSGTGGYGEQFF
cdr3_nt: TGTGCCAGCAGTTTACTCTCTGGGACAGGGGGCTACGGGGAGCAGTTCTTC

j_call: TRBJ2-5
clone_size: -
v_call: TRBV6-2/TRBV6-3
d_call: TRBD2
cdr3_aa: CASSYDAGGQETQYF
cdr3_nt: TGTGCCAGCAGTTACGATGCGGGGGGACAAGAGACCCAGTACTTC

j_call: TRBJ2-5
clone_size: -
v_call: TRBV19
d_call: TRBD2
cdr3_aa: CASSPGGTLQETQYF
cdr3_nt: TGTGCCAGTAGCCCGGGGGGGACCCTCCAAGAGACCCAGTACTTC

j_call: TRBJ1-2
clone_size: -
v_call: TRBV7-9
d_call: -
cdr3_aa: CASSLALRDEYGYTF
cdr3_nt: TGTGCCAGCAGCTTAGCGCTGAGGGATGAATATGGCTACACCTTC

j_call: TRBJ1-2
clone_size: -
v_call: TRBV5-6
d_call: -
cdr3_aa: CASSLSGASGYGYTF
cdr3_nt: TGTGCCAGCAGCTTGTCAGGGGCTTCAGGATATGGCTACACCTTC

j_call: TRBJ1-2
clone_size: few
v_call: TRBV5-4
d_call: TRBD1
cdr3_aa: CASSLETGRDGYTF
cdr3_nt: TGTGCCAGCAGCTTGGAGACAGGGCGTGATGGCTACACCTTC

j_call: TRBJ2-5
clone_size: -
v_call: TRBV9
d_call: TRBD1
cdr3_aa: CASSAGQGARETQYF
cdr3_nt: TGTGCCAGCAGCGCGGGACAGGGGGCAAGAGAGACCCAGTACTTC

j_call: TRBJ1-6
clone_size: -
v_call: TRBV2
d_call: TRBD1
cdr3_aa: CASRSGTGNNSPLHF
cdr3_nt: TGTGCCAGCAGGAGCGGGACAGGGAATAATTCACCCCTCCACTTT

j_call: TRBJ1-5
clone_size: -
v_call: TRBV19
d_call: -
cdr3_aa: CASSMEEDSHQPQHF
cdr3_nt: TGTGCCAGTAGTATGGAGGAGGACAGTCATCAGCCCCAGCATTTT

j_call: TRBJ2-2
clone_size: -
v_call: TRBV10-3
d_call: TRBD2
cdr3_aa: CAIRGTSGHGELFF
cdr3_nt: TGTGCCATCAGGGGGACTAGCGGCCACGGGGAGCTGTTTTTT

j_call: TRBJ1-1
clone_size: -
v_call: TRBV28
d_call: -
cdr3_aa: CASSLLGANTEAFF
cdr3_nt: TGTGCCAGCAGTTTATTAGGAGCGAACACTGAAGCTTTCTTT

j_call: TRBJ2-2
clone_size: -
v_call: TRBV24-1
d_call: -
cdr3_aa: CATSPGVNTGELFF
cdr3_nt: TGTGCCACCAGTCCAGGGGTCAACACCGGGGAGCTGTTTTTT

j_call: TRBJ1-1
clone_size: -
v_call: TRBV6-5
d_call: -
cdr3_aa: CASSYKRARTEAFF
cdr3_nt: TGTGCCAGCAGTTATAAGCGGGCGCGAACTGAAGCTTTCTTT

j_call: TRBJ2-2
clone_size: -
v_call: TRBV9
d_call: TRBD2
cdr3_aa: CASGATRGGSTGELFF
cdr3_nt: TGTGCCAGCGGAGCGACTCGCGGGGGAAGCACCGGGGAGCTGTTTTTT

j_call: TRBJ1-5
clone_size: -
v_call: TRBV15
d_call: -
cdr3_aa: CATSRGEGREPQHF
cdr3_nt: TGTGCCACCAGCAGAGGAGAGGGCCGGGAGCCCCAGCATTTT